This T cell receptor beta chain emerged from a study of kidney transplant recipient with SARS-CoV-2 infection. MiXCR was run by TCRdb on the reads, yielding one entry per CDR3 protein. This sample has some 220,000 distinct CDR3 sequences; around 26% occur once, and the top ten carry 7% to 8%. Concerning this clonotype itself: With a much larger clone just one base away, this may be a read error.

Unmatched junction bases numbered 2, after V lost 4 bases and J lost 7 bases. Per the germline V gene, CDR1 is MNHEY and CDR2 is SVGAGI. This CDR3 has 12 residues. The chain couples TRBV6-5 to TRBJ2-7; 9 bases are a match to TRBD1. The sequence derives from a male patient younger than 45 who had COVID-19 and was a kidney transplant recipient. Some T cells may be graft donor cells. Sequences were derived from a blood sample, sampled at baseline and on day 111 from a kidney transplant recipient. DNA of the CDR3: TGTGCCAGCAGTTGGACAGGGGATGAGCAGTACTTC. Translating gives CASSWTGDEQYF.